A single sample gave rise to the 22 T cell receptor beta chains below, sequenced in a study of read filtering for tumor transcriptome and immune sequencing. This library used approximately 390 ng RNA and molecular barcoded adaptors spanning alpha/delta and beta/gamma chains. TCRdb re-derived calls from the reads in MiXCR, one entry per CDR3 protein. Among 120,000 or so distinct CDR3 sequences listed, approximately 13% were seen once. Sequenced: a population of CD138-negative cells sorted from bone marrow. The origin of the receptors is a donor at least 40 years old with multiple myeloma.

There are many counts of this clonotype. The gene calls are TRBV7-9 and TRBJ2-7; 7 positions match TRBD1. V gave up 0 bases and J gave up 3 bases; unmatched junction bases: 2. This CDR3 is 14 amino acids long. The V gene's germline CDR1 is SEHNR and CDR2 FQNEAQ (reference sequence). Written as DNA, the CDR3 is TGTGCCAGCAGCTTAGCAGGGGGCGTCTACGAGCAGTACTTC. Translating gives CASSLAGGVYEQYF.

This rearrangement joins TRBV5-1 to TRBJ1-1, with 8 bases that match TRBD1. Trimming at V came to 5 bases and at J to 7 bases, leaving 13 bases not matched to a gene. Germline V gene sequence: CDR1 SGHRS, CDR2 YFSETQ. The CDR3 loop spans 15 amino acids. The CDR3 loop is CASSPSETGGGEAFF. The CDR3 DNA reads TGCGCCAGCAGTCCTTCCGAAACAGGGGGAGGTGAAGCTTTCTTT.

This clonotype was seen a few times. The junction differs from germline at one of its ends, possibly a read error. The DNA for the CDR3 is TGCGGCAGCAGCCAGACTAGCGGGGGGCGACGCTACTTC. It specifies CGSSQTSGGRRYF. V is TRBV4-1 and J is TRBJ2-4; 13 nucleotides match TRBD2. This CDR3 region has 13 residues. Germline CDR1 reads MGHRA; CDR2 reads YSYEKL.

In this sample, this clonotype turned up a few times. The chain carries TRBV2 and TRBJ1-4; D is perhaps TRBD1 (5 bases). The V end lost 3 bases, the J end lost 4 bases, and 6 bases lay between the germline ends. Germline CDR1 reads SNHLY; CDR2 reads FYNNEI. The length of the CDR3 is 13 residues. The CDR3 region has the DNA TGTGCCAGCAGTGAGGGGCTTAATGAAAAACTGTTTTTT. It specifies CASSEGLNEKLFF.

This clonotype was seen a handful of times. V is TRBV3-1 and J is TRBJ2-3, with D unclear. There are 15 residues in the CDR3. Germline V gives CDR1 LGHDT, CDR2 YNNKEL (reference sequence). Trimming removed 2 bases from V and 0 bases from J, with 9 bases in between. CDR3 bases: TGTGCCAGCAGCCAAAACCCCGGAAGCACAGATACGCAGTATTTT. Protein sequence: CASSQNPGSTDTQYF.

This clonotype was seen many times. CDR3 residues: CASSLSPASNYGYTF. The CDR3 bases are TGTGCCAGCAGTTTATCTCCCGCCAGCAACTATGGCTACACCTTC. The V and J genes are TRBV27 and TRBJ1-2; D not resolved. V was shortened by 0 bases and J by 2 bases, with 10 bases between the two germline ends. The CDR3 runs 15 residues. Germline V gives CDR1 MNHEY, CDR2 SMNVEV (reference sequence).

At least ten counts were recorded for this clonotype. The genes are TRBV6-5 and TRBJ1-2, with TRBD1 as a possible D gene (5 bases). The CDR3 extends over 14 amino acids. Germline V gene sequence: CDR1 MNHEY, CDR2 SVGAGI. V was cut by 6 bases and J by 4 bases, with 15 bases left in between. The CDR3 DNA reads TGTGCCAGCAGGCGGGCCCCAGGGAGCTATGGCTACACCTTC. Encoded protein: CASRRAPGSYGYTF.

The table lists this clonotype with many counts. The gene calls are TRBV7-9 and TRBJ1-2; D not certain. This CDR3 comprises 15 residues. The V end lost 5 bases, the J end lost 2 bases, and 15 bases lay between the germline ends. Germline V lookup: CDR1 SEHNR, CDR2 FQNEAQ (reference sequence). The CDR3 nucleotides are TGTGCCAGCAGCCCAGGTCGGATACTAAACTATGGCTACACCTTC. Amino acids: CASSPGRILNYGYTF. The complete variable domain, with remaining parts taken from reference TRBV7-9 and TRBJ1-2, reads DTGVSQNPRHKITKRGQNVTFRCDPISEHNRLYWYRQTLGQGPEFLTYFQNEAQLEKSRLLSDRFSAERPKGSFSTLEIQRTEQGDSAMYLCASSPGRILNYGYTFGSGTRLTVV.

V is TRBV4-2 and J is TRBJ2-5, with D uncertain. The CDR3 covers 16 residues. V was cut by 0 bases and J by 4 bases, with 15 bases left in between. CDR1 LGHNA and CDR2 YNFKEQ come from the germline V gene. This chain's CDR3 is CASSQELGVALETQYF. Written as DNA, the CDR3 is TGTGCCAGCAGCCAAGAACTCGGAGTGGCCTTAGAGACCCAGTACTTC.

This clonotype was detected many times. The chain employs TRBV5-1 and TRBJ1-1, with D unclear. Trimming cost V 1 base and J 3 bases, with 16 bases left between them. This CDR3 comprises 16 residues. Germline lookup yields CDR1 SGHRS and CDR2 YFSETQ. The CDR3 reads CASSLSGGGLDTEAFF. The CDR3 DNA reads TGCGCCAGCAGCTTGTCCGGAGGAGGATTGGACACTGAAGCTTTCTTT.

A note on this clonotype: A much larger clone lies one base from this, so it may be a read error. The genes are TRBV28 and TRBJ2-7; TRBD1 agrees at 8 bases. The V segment lost 5 bases and the J segment 8 bases; nucleotides outside the gene matches: 11. Looked up from germline, CDR1 is MDHEN and CDR2 is SYDVKM. This CDR3 has 14 residues. This CDR3 reads CASSLSQGARKQYF. The CDR3 DNA reads TGTGCCAGCAGTCTTAGCCAGGGGGCGCGCAAGCAGTACTTC.

Many counts were recorded for this clonotype. The V and J genes are TRBV20-1 and TRBJ1-5; possibly TRBD1 for D (6 bases). The CDR3 covers 13 residues. V was shortened by 4 bases and J by 9 bases, with 16 bases between the two germline ends. Germline CDR1 and CDR2: DFQATT and SNEGSKA (reference sequence). CDR3 sequence: CSANRAFPGPQHF. The CDR3 coding sequence is TGCAGTGCTAACAGGGCATTCCCAGGGCCCCAGCATTTT.

This clonotype was observed a handful of times. The V and J genes are TRBV12-3 or TRBV12-4 and TRBJ2-7; tentatively, D is TRBD1 (7 bases). V lost 8 bases to trimming and J lost 0 bases, with 14 bases between them. The CDR3 contains 14 residues. Here the CDR3 DNA reads TGTGCCAGCTGCGGGACAGCCAACTCCTACGAGCAGTACTTC. Translated, it gives CASCGTANSYEQYF.

This clonotype was seen ten or more times. V and J are TRBV11-1 and TRBJ2-2, with D unresolved. Germline CDR1 is SGHAT and CDR2 is FQDESV (reference sequence). Trimming took 2 bases from V and 0 from J, leaving 7 bases between them. The CDR3 loop spans 15 amino acids. DNA of the CDR3: TGTGCCAGCAGCTTACATAATACGAACACCGGGGAGCTGTTTTTT. This translates into CASSLHNTNTGELFF.

Points on this clonotype: A junction boundary mismatches the germline segment, possibly from a read error. The rearrangement joins TRBV29-1 to TRBJ2-5, with D perhaps TRBD2 (8 bases). The CDR3 consists of 12 residues. CDR1 and CDR2 (germline): SQVTM, ANQGSEA. CDR3 sequence: CSGDSGRETQYF. CDR3 nucleotide sequence: TGTAGCGGGGACAGCGGGCGCGAGACCCAGTACTTC.

On this clonotype itself: A much more abundant neighbour one base away suggests this may be a read error. The gene calls are TRBV7-4 and TRBJ2-2; D is unclear. Germline V gene sequence: CDR1 SGHVT, CDR2 SQSDAQ. This CDR3 spans 14 amino acids. Trimming removed 4 bases at V and 1 base at J, with 7 bases between. In DNA form, the CDR3 reads TGTGCCAGCAGCTCCTACAAGAACACCGGGGAGCTGTTTTTT. Translated, it gives CASSSYKNTGELFF.

This clonotype has at least ten counts. The chain recombines TRBV7-9 with TRBJ2-7; no clear D. Germline CDR1 and CDR2: SEHNR and FQNEAQ (reference sequence). Trimming removed 2 bases from V and 0 bases from J, with 14 bases in between. This CDR3 has 16 amino acids. The CDR3: CASSLWEALSSYEQYF. CDR3 DNA: TGTGCCAGCAGCTTATGGGAAGCGTTGAGCTCCTACGAGCAGTACTTC.

This clonotype has more than one count but fewer than ten. With a far larger clone one base away, a read error is the likely cause. The rearrangement links TRBV7-2 to TRBJ2-1; no clear D gene. The germline V gene has CDR1 SGHTA and CDR2 FQGNSA. This CDR3 is 17 amino acids long. The CDR3: CASGLRSGTHLNNEQFF. The DNA for the CDR3 is TGTGCCAGCGGCTTAAGGTCGGGCACACACCTGAACAATGAGCAGTTCTTC.

This clonotype was seen more than once but under ten times. This may be a read error: a much more frequent sequence differs by one nucleotide. The chain links TRBV6-1 to TRBJ2-1, with TRBD2 matching over 9 bases. Germline V gene sequence: CDR1 MNHNS, CDR2 SASEGT. The CDR3 sequence is 15 residues long. CDR3 region: CASSVSGGTYNGQFF. Written as DNA, the CDR3 is TGTGCCAGCAGTGTCAGCGGGGGGACATACAATGGGCAGTTCTTC.

This clonotype was picked up a small number of times. The V call is TRBV19, the J call TRBJ2-7; TRBD1 matches 7 bases. The CDR3 has 14 amino acids. Germline CDR1 and CDR2: LNHDA and SQIVND (reference sequence). Unmatched junction bases numbered 8, after V lost 4 bases and J lost 5 bases. The DNA for the CDR3 is TGTGCCAGTAGTAAAGGGGACAGCCGACACGAGCAGTACTTC. As protein: CASSKGDSRHEQYF.

This clonotype has a handful of counts. The CDR3 sequence: CASTLDRGQETQYF. CDR3 in DNA: TGTGCCAGCACTCTTGACAGGGGGCAAGAGACCCAGTACTTC. This chain joins TRBV6-6 and TRBJ2-5; TRBD1 matches at 9 bases. After removal of 7 bases from V and 2 bases from J, the junction contained 5 bases not matched to a gene. This CDR3 contains 14 residues. CDR1 is MNHNY and CDR2 is SVGAGI in the germline V gene (reference sequence).

As regards this clonotype: With a much larger clone just one base away, this may be a read error. The chain combines TRBV5-6 with TRBJ2-2; possible D gene TRBD2, 5 bases. Germline V gene data show CDR1 as SGHDT and CDR2 as YYEEEE. The CDR3 is 15 residues long. The CDR3 DNA reads as TGTGCCAGCAGCTTTGAGTCGGGATACACCAGGGAGCTGTTTTTT. This translates into CASSFESGYTRELFF. Looking up the rest from reference TRBV5-6 and TRBJ2-2 gives the full variable domain: DAGVTQSPTHLIKTRGQQVTLRCSPKSGHDTVSWYQQALGQGPQFIFQYYEEEERQRGNFPDRFSGHQFPNYSSELNVNALLLGDSALYLCASSFESGYTRELFFGEGSRLTVL.